The clone carrying this T cell receptor beta chain was recorded many times. Its target is unknown. This specimen comes from a study of T cells in Graves' hyperthyroidism and ophthalmopathy. TCR beta CDR3 regions were amplified from RNA. A first-round RT-PCR of the TCR CDR3 used the HTBI primer set. Each CDR3 protein gets one entry after TCRdb re-called the multiplex PCR reads with MiXCR. Of fewer than 600,000 distinct CDR3 sequences in the sample, 14% were seen once. For Graves' hyperthyroidism to be stable, ophthalmopathy could not progress within 18 months. Uncontrolled infections, other autoimmune diseases, pregnancy or lactation led to exclusion of patients. Study observations and caveats: For ophthalmopathy, model prediction preceded onset by a median 6.5 months.

This clonotype was sampled from a woman aged 40 to 50 with Graves' hyperthyroidism. The material sequenced was blood.

The CDR3 reads CASRPPGKLNYGYTF. The CDR3 bases are TGTGCCAGCAGGCCTCCAGGGAAACTTAACTATGGCTACACCTTC. The chain combines TRBV28 with TRBJ1-2, with D possibly TRBD1 on 5 matching bases. The CDR3 contains 15 residues. Trimming stripped 6 bases from V and 1 base from J, with 15 bases between. From germline, CDR1 is MDHEN and CDR2 SYDVKM.